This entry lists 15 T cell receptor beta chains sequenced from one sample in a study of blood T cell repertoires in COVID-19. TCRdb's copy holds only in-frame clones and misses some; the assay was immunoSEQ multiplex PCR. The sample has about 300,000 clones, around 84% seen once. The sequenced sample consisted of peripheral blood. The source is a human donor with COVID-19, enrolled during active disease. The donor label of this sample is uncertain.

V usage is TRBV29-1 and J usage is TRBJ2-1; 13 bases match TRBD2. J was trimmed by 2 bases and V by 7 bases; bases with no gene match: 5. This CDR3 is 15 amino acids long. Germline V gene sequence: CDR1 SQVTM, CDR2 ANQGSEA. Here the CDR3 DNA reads TGCAGCGCCGGGACTAGCGGGAACGCCTACAATGAGCAGTTCTTC. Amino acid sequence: CSAGTSGNAYNEQFF.

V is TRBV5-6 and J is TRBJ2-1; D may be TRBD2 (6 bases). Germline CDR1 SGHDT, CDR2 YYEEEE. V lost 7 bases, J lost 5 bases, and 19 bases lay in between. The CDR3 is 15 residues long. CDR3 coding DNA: TGTGCCAGCCGTCTCGAGGGAGGAGCAGACAATGAGCAGTTCTTC. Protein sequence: CASRLEGGADNEQFF.

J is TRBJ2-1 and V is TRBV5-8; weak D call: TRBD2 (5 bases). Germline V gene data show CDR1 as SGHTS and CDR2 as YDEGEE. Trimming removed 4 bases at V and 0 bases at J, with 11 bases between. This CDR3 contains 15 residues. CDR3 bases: TGTGCCAGCAGCGTAGCGCTACGCTCCTACAATGAGCAGTTCTTC. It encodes CASSVALRSYNEQFF.

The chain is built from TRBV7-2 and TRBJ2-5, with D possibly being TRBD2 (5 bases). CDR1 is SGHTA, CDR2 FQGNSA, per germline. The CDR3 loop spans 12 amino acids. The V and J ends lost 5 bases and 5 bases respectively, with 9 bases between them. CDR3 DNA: TGTGCCAGCAGCCTTAGCGAGGAGACCCAGTACTTC. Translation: CASSLSEETQYF.

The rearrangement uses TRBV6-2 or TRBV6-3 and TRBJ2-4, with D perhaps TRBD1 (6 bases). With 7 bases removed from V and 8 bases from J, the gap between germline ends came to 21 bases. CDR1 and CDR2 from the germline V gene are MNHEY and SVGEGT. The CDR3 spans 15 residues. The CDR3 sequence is CASNPTFGRGDIQYF. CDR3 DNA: TGTGCCAGCAACCCAACGTTCGGCAGGGGTGACATTCAGTACTTC.

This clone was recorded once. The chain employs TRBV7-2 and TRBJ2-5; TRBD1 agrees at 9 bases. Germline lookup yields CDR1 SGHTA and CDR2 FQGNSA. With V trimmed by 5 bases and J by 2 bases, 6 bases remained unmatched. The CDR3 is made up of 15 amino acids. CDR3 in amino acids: CASSRTGDPQETQYF. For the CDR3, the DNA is TGTGCCAGCAGCCGGACAGGGGATCCGCAAGAGACCCAGTACTTC.

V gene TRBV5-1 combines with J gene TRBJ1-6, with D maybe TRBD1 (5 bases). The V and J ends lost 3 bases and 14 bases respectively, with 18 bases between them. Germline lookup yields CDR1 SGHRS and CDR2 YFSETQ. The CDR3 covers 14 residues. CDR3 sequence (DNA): TGCGCCAGCAGCTCGGGACTCACCCCGTTCACCCTCCACTTT. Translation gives CASSSGLTPFTLHF.

This CDR3 is CASSLAYRVGEAFF. Here the CDR3 DNA reads TGCGCCAGCAGCTTGGCATACAGGGTGGGGGAAGCTTTCTTT. The J gene is TRBJ1-1, the V gene TRBV5-1; D may be TRBD1 (6 bases). V was cut by 0 bases and J by 8 bases, with 14 bases left in between. CDR1 is SGHRS and CDR2 is YFSETQ in the germline V gene. This CDR3 contains 14 residues.

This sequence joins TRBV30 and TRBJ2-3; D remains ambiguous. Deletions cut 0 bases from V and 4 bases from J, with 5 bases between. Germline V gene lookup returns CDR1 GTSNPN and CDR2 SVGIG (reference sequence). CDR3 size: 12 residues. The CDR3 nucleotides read TGTGCCTGGAGTGTTAGTCCAGATACGCAGTATTTT. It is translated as CAWSVSPDTQYF.

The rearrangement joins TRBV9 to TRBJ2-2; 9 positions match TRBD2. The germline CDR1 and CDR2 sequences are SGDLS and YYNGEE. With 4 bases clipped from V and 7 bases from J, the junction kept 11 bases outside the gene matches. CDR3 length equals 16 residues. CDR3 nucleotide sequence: TGTGCCAGCAGCCCTCGTGGGCCAGCGGGAGGCGGGGAGCTGTTTTTT. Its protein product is CASSPRGPAGGGELFF.

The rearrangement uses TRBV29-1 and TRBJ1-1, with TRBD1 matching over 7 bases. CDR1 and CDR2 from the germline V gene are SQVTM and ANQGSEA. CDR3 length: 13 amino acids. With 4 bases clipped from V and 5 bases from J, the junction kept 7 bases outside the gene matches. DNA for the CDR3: TGCAGCGTTGGACCGACAGGGTCGACTGAAGCTTTCTTT. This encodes CSVGPTGSTEAFF.

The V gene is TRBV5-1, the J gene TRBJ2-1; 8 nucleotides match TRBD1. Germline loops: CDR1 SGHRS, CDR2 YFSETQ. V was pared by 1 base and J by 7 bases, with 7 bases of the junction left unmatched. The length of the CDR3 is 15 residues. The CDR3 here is CASSLWQGAVNEQFF. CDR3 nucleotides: TGCGCCAGCAGCTTGTGGCAGGGGGCAGTAAATGAGCAGTTCTTC. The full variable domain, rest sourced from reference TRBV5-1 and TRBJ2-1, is KAGVTQTPRYLIKTRGQQVTLSCSPISGHRSVSWYQQTPGQGLQFLFEYFSETQRNKGNFPGRFSGRQFSNSRSEMNVSTLELGDSALYLCASSLWQGAVNEQFFGPGTRLTVL.

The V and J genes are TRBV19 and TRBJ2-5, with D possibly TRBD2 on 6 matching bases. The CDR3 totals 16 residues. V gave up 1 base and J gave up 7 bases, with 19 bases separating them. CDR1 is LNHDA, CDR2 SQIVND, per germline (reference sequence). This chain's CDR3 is CASSIGRGRTLGTQYF. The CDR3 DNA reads TGTGCCAGTAGTATAGGAAGAGGGAGGACCCTCGGGACCCAGTACTTC.

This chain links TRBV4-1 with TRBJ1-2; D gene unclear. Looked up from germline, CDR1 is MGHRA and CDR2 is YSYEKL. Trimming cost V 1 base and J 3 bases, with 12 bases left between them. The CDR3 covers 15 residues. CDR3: CASSQAAGRDYGYTF. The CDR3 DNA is TGCGCCAGCAGCCAAGCGGCGGGTAGAGACTATGGCTACACCTTC.

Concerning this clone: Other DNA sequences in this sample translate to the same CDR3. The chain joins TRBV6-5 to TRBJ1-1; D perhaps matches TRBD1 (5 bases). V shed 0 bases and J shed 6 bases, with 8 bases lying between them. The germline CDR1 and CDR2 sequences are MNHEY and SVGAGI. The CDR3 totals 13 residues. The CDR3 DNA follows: TGTGCCAGCAGTTACTCCGGGGGATCTGAAGCTTTCTTT. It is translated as CASSYSGGSEAFF.